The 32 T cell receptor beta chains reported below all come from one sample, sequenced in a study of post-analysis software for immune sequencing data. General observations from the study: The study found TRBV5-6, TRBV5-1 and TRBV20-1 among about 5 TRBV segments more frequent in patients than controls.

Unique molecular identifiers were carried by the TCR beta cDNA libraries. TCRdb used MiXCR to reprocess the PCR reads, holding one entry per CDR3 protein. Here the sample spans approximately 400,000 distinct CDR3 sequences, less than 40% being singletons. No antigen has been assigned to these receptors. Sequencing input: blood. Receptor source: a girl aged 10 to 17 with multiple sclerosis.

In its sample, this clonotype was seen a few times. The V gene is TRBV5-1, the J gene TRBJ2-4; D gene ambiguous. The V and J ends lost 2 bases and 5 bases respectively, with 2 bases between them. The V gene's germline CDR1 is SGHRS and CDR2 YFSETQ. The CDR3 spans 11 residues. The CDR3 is CASSLENIQYF. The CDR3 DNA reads TGCGCCAGCAGCTTAGAAAACATTCAGTACTTC.

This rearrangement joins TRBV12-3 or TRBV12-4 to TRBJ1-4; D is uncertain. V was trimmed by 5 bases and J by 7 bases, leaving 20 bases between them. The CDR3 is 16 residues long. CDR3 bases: TGTGCCAGCAGTCTCCTTCCCGGGCCCCTGGGTGAAAAACTGTTTTTT. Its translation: CASSLLPGPLGEKLFF.

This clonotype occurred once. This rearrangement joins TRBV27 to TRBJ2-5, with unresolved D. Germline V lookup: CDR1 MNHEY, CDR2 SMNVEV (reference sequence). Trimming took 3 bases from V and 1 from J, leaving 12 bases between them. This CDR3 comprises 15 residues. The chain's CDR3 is CASSFDSSSQETQYF. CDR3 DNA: TGTGCCAGCAGTTTTGATTCGAGCAGCCAAGAGACCCAGTACTTC.

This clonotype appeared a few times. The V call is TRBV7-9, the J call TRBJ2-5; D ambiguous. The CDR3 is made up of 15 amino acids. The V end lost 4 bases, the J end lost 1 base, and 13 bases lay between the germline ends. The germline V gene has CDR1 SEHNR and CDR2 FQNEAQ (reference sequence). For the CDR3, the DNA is TGTGCCAGCAGCTCGCCGACGGAACCCCAAGAGACCCAGTACTTC. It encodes CASSSPTEPQETQYF. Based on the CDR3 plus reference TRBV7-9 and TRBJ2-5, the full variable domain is DTGVSQNPRHKITKRGQNVTFRCDPISEHNRLYWYRQTLGQGPEFLTYFQNEAQLEKSRLLSDRFSAERPKGSFSTLEIQRTEQGDSAMYLCASSSPTEPQETQYFGPGTRLLVL.

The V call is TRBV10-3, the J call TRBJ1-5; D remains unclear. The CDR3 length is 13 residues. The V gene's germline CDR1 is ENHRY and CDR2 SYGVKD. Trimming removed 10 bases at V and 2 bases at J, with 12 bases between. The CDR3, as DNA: TGTGCCACAGCAGACGGGGGCAATCAGCCCCAGCATTTT. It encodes CATADGGNQPQHF.

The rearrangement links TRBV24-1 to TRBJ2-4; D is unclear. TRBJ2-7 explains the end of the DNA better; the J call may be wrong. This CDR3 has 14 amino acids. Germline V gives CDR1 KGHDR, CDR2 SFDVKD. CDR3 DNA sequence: TGTGCCACCATCCCTGCCCATGAGAGTGACGAGCAGTACTTC. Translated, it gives CATIPAHESDEQYF.

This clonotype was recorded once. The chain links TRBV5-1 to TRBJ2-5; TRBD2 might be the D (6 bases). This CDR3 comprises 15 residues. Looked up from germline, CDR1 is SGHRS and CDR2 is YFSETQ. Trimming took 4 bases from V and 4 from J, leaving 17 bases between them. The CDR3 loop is CASSPFSGESETQYF. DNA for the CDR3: TGCGCCAGCAGCCCCTTCTCGGGGGAGTCAGAGACCCAGTACTTC.

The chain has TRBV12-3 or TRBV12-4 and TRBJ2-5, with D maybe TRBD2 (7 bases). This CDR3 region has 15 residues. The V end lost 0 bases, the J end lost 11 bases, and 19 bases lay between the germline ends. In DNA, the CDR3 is TGTGCCAGCAGTTTAGCGGGGGGGCTATCTCAAATACAGTACTTC. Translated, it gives CASSLAGGLSQIQYF.

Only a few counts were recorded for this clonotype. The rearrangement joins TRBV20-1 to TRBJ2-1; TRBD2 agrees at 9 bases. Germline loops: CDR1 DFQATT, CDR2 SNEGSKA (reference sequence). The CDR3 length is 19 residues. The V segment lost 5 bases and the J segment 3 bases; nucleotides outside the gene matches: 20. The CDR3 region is CSAEGDFGGGAFFYNEQFF. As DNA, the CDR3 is TGCAGTGCTGAGGGGGATTTTGGCGGGGGGGCATTCTTCTACAATGAGCAGTTCTTC.

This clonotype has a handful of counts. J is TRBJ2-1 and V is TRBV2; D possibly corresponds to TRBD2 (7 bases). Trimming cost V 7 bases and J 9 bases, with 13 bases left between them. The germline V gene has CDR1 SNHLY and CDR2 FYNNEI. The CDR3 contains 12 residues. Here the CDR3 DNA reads TGTGCCAGCACCAAGGGGGAGGGTGAGCAGTTCTTC. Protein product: CASTKGEGEQFF.

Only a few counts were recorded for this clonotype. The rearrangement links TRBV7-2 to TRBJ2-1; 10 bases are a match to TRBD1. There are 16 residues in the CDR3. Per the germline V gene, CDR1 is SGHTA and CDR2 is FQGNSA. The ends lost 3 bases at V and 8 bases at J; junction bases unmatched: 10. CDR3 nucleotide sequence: TGTGCCAGCAGCTTTACCCGGGACAGGGGTCGCGATGAGCAGTTCTTC. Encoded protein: CASSFTRDRGRDEQFF.

The CDR3 DNA sequence: TGTGCCAGCAGCTTAGGCTGGCTAGCGGGGGACAATGAGCAGTTCTTC. This codes for CASSLGWLAGDNEQFF. The chain employs TRBV11-1 and TRBJ2-1; 10 bases line up with TRBD2. This CDR3 region has 16 residues. CDR1 is SGHAT and CDR2 is FQDESV in the germline V gene (reference sequence). The junction had 5 bases not matched to a gene; V was cut back by 1 base and J by 5 bases.

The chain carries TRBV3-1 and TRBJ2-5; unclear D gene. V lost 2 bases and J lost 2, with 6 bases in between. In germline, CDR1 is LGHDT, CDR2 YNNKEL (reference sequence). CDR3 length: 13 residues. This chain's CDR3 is CASSQLLQETQYF. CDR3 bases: TGTGCCAGCAGCCAATTACTTCAAGAGACCCAGTACTTC.

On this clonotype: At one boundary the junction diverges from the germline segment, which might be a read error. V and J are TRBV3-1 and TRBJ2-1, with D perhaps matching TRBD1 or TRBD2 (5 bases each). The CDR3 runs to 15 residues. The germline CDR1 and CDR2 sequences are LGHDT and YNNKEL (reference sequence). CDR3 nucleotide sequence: TGTGCCAGCGGCCAAGATGTGGGGGTCTACAATGAGCAGTTCTTC. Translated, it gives CASGQDVGVYNEQFF.

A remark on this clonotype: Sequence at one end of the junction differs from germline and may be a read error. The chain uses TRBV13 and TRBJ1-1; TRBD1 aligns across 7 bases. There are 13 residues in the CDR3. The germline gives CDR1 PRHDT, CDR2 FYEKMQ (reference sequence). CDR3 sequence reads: CASSLGRQGKAFF. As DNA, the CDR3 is TGTGCCAGCAGTTTAGGACGACAGGGTAAGGCTTTCTTT.

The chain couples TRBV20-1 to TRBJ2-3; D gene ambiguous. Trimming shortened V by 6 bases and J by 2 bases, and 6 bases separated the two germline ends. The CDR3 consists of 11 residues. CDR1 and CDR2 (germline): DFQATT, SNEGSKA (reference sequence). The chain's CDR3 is CSAADTDTQYF. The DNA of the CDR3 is TGCAGTGCCGCCGACACAGATACGCAGTATTTT.

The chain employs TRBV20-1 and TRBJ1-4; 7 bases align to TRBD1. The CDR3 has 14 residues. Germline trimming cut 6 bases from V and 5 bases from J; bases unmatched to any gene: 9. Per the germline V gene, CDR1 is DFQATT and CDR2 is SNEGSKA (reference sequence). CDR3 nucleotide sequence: TGCAGTGCAGTTACCGGGACAGTGAATGAAAAACTGTTTTTT. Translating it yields CSAVTGTVNEKLFF.

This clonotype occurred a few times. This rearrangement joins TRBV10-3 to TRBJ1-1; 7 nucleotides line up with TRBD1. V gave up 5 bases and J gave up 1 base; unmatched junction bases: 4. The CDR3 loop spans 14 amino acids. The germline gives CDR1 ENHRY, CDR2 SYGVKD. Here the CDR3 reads CAISPDRANTEAFF. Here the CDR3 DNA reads TGTGCCATCAGTCCCGACAGGGCGAACACTGAAGCTTTCTTT.

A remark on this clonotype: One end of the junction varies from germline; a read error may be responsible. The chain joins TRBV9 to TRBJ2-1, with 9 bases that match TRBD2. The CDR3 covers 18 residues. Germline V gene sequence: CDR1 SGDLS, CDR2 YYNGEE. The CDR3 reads CASSRGPLAGRGYSEQFF. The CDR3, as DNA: TGTGCCAGCAGCCGGGGCCCCCTAGCGGGGCGGGGGTACAGTGAGCAGTTCTTC. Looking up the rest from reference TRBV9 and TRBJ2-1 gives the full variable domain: DSGVTQTPKHLITATGQRVTLRCSPRSGDLSVYWYQQSLDQGLQFLIQYYNGEERAKGNILERFSAQQFPDLHSELNLSSLELGDSALYFCASSRGPLAGRGYSEQFFGPGTRLTVL.

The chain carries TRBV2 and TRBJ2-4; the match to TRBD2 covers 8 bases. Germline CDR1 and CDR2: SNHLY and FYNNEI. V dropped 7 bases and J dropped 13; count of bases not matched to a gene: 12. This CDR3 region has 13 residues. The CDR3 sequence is CASTGGGTYGQYF. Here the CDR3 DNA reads TGTGCCAGCACTGGCGGGGGGACCTACGGGCAGTACTTC.

The CDR3 DNA follows: TGCAGTGCTAGAGATCCCGCTAGCCCCATCTACGAGCAGTACTTC. Protein sequence: CSARDPASPIYEQYF. V usage is TRBV20-1 and J usage is TRBJ2-7, with D possibly matching TRBD2 (5 bases). Germline V lookup: CDR1 DFQATT, CDR2 SNEGSKA (reference sequence). The CDR3 covers 15 residues. V lost 0 bases, J lost 3 bases, and 15 bases lay in between.

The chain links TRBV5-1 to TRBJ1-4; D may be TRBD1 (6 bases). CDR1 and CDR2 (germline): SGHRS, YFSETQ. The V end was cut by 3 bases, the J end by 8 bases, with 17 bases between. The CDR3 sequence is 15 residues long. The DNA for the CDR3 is TGCGCCAGCAGCTCCTCCAGCGGGACACAGGAAAAACTGTTTTTT. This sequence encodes CASSSSSGTQEKLFF.

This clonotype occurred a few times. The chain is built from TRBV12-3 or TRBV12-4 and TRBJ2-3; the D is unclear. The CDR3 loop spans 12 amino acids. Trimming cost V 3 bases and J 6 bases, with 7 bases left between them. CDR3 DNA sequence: TGTGCCAGCAGTTTTCAATCCGATACGCAGTATTTT. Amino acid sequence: CASSFQSDTQYF.

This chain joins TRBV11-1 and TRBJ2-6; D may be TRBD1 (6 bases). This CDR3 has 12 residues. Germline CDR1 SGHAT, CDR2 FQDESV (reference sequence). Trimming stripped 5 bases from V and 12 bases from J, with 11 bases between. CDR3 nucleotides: TGTGCCAGCAGCGTACAGGGAAGCGTCCTGACTTTC. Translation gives CASSVQGSVLTF.

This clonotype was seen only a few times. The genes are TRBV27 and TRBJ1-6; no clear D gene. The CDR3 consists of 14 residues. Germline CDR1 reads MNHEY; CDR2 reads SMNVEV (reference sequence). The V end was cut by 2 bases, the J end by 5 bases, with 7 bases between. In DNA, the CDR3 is TGTGCCAGCAGTTTAAACAGAAATAATTCACCCCTCCACTTT. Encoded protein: CASSLNRNNSPLHF.

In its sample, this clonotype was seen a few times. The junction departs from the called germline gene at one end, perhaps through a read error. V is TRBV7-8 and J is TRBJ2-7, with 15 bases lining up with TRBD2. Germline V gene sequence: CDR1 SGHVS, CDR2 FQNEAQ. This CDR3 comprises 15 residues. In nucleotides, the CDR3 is TGTGCCAACAGCCCCCAGGGACTAGCGGGGGGCGAGCAGTACTTC. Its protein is CANSPQGLAGGEQYF.

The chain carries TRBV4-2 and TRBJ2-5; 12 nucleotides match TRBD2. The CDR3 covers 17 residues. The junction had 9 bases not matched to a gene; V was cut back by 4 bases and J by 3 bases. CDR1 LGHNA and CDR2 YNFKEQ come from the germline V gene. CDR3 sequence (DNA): TGTGCCAGCAGCCCATTGACTAGCGGGGGTCCCAAAGAGACCCAGTACTTC. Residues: CASSPLTSGGPKETQYF.

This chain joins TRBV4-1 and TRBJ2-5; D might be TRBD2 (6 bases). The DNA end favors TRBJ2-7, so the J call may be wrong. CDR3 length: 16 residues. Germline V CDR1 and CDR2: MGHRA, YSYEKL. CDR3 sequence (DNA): TGCGCCAGCAGCCAAGATGCGTCGCTAGGAGGGTTCGAGCAGTACTTC. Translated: CASSQDASLGGFEQYF.

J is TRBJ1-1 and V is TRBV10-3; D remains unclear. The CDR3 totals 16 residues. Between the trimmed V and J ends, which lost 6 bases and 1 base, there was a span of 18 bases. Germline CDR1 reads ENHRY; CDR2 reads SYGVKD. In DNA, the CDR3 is TGTGCCATCAGACCAATTCGGGTGGCCCCGAACACTGAAGCTTTCTTT. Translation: CAIRPIRVAPNTEAFF.

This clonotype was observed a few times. CDR3 in DNA: TGCGCCAGCAGCCAAGATCTGACCTCTGTCGTGGGGCCGAACACTGAAGCTTTCTTT. Residues: CASSQDLTSVVGPNTEAFF. The rearrangement joins TRBV4-3 to TRBJ1-1; D is possibly TRBD1 (5 bases). CDR3 size: 19 residues. V gave up 0 bases and J gave up 1 base, with 21 bases separating them. CDR1 is LGHNA, CDR2 YSLEER, per germline.

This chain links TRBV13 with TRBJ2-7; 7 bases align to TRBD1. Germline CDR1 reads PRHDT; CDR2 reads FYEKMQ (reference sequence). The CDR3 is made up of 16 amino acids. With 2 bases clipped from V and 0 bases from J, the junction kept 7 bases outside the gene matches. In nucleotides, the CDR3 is TGTGCCAGCAGCTTATTCGGGACAGAGGCCTCCTACGAGCAGTACTTC. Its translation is CASSLFGTEASYEQYF. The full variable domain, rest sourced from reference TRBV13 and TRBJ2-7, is AAGVIQSPRHLIKEKRETATLKCYPIPRHDTVYWYQQGPGQDPQFLISFYEKMQSDKGSIPDRFSAQQFSDYHSELNMSSLELGDSALYFCASSLFGTEASYEQYFGPGTRLTVT.

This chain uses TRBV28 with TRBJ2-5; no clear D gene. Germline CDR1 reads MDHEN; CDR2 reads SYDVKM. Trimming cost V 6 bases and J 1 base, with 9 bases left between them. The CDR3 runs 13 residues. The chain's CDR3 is CASSRTIQETQYF. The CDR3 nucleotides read TGTGCCAGCAGCCGGACCATCCAAGAGACCCAGTACTTC.